These 14 T cell receptor beta chains were sequenced from one sample in a study of beta chain features in type 1 diabetes. Sequenced material consisted of expressed TCRB transcripts (all of the isolated RNA was reverse transcribed). TCRdb's table, derived via immunoSEQ multiplex PCR, lists solely in-frame clones and lacks some. The repertoire includes under 250,000 clones, around an eighth of them detected once, and about 0.024% sits in the top ten. Sample: naive CD4+ T cells from blood. Source of these receptors: a woman between 40 and 50 years old in good health.

The CDR3: CASSPLAPGFVAEAFF. The CDR3 region has the DNA TGCGCCAGCAGCCCCTTGGCACCGGGGTTCGTGGCTGAAGCTTTCTTT. The genes are TRBV5-1 and TRBJ1-1; D is undetermined. CDR1 and CDR2 (germline): SGHRS, YFSETQ. The CDR3 runs 16 residues. With 4 bases removed from V and 6 bases from J, the gap between germline ends came to 22 bases.

The chain is built from TRBV7-6 and TRBJ1-2, with 9 bases fitting TRBD1. CDR1 is SGHVS, CDR2 FNYEAQ, per germline. CDR3 length equals 12 residues. J was trimmed by 8 bases and V by 4 bases; bases with no gene match: 2. CDR3 bases: TGTGCCAGCAGCTATACAGGGGGCGGCTACACCTTC. Residues: CASSYTGGGYTF.

In its sample, this clone was seen a few times. V is TRBV6-6 and J is TRBJ2-5; D ambiguous. CDR1 MNHNY and CDR2 SVGAGI come from the germline V gene (reference sequence). The CDR3 loop spans 13 amino acids. Trimming left V 0 bases short and J 5 bases short, with 7 bases between. The CDR3 region is CASSYSYGETQYF. The CDR3 region has the DNA TGTGCCAGCAGTTACTCGTACGGGGAGACCCAGTACTTC.

The table lists this clone with a few counts. This sequence joins TRBV6-5 and TRBJ2-7; TRBD2 might be the D (5 bases). Germline V gene data show CDR1 as MNHEY and CDR2 as SVGAGI. The CDR3 extends over 14 amino acids. Trimming removed 8 bases from V and 6 bases from J, with 20 bases in between. The CDR3 spells CASRLDPPSSEQYF. For the CDR3, the DNA is TGTGCCAGCCGGCTTGACCCCCCTAGCTCCGAGCAGTACTTC.

In this sample, this clone turned up a few times. The J gene is TRBJ2-7, the V gene TRBV7-2, with 9 bases aligning to TRBD2. V dropped 0 bases and J dropped 4; count of bases not matched to a gene: 4. This CDR3 region has 15 residues. Germline CDR1 reads SGHTA; CDR2 reads FQGNSA. CDR3 region: CASSLARGGGYEQYF. In DNA, the CDR3 is TGTGCCAGCAGCTTAGCACGCGGGGGGGGTTACGAGCAGTACTTC.

Only a few counts were recorded for this clone. This chain links TRBV6-1 with TRBJ2-3, with 8 bases identical to TRBD1. V was clipped by 5 bases and J by 3 bases; unmatched bases: 4. This CDR3 spans 14 amino acids. The germline CDR1 and CDR2 sequences are MNHNS and SASEGT. CDR3: CASSLRDRTDTQYF. CDR3 sequence (DNA): TGTGCCAGCAGTCTCCGGGACAGGACAGATACGCAGTATTTT.

The rearrangement joins TRBV7-2 to TRBJ2-7, with D possibly matching TRBD2 (6 bases). Per the germline V gene, CDR1 is SGHTA and CDR2 is FQGNSA. The CDR3 is made up of 14 amino acids. V was cut by 1 base and J by 5 bases, with 12 bases left in between. The CDR3 DNA reads TGTGCCAGCAGCTTAGAGACGGGGGTCCACGAGCAGTACTTC. This translates into CASSLETGVHEQYF.

This clone came up a few times. V gene TRBV1 combines with J gene TRBJ1-5. TRBV1 is an annotated pseudogene. The CDR3 is 15 amino acids. CDR3 in DNA: TGCACCAGCAGCCTGGGAGGGTTGGGCGGCCAGCCCCAGCATTTT. This codes for CTSSLGGLGGQPQHF.

V and J are TRBV19 and TRBJ1-5; 8 bases match TRBD1. CDR1 and CDR2 (germline): LNHDA, SQIVND (reference sequence). Losses at the gene ends were 6 bases for V and 0 bases for J; bases not matched to a gene: 10. The CDR3 loop spans 17 amino acids. The CDR3 is CASRGGTGDYSNQPQHF. In DNA form, the CDR3 reads TGTGCCAGTAGGGGCGGGACAGGCGACTATAGCAATCAGCCCCAGCATTTT.

The chain combines TRBV20-1 with TRBJ1-1; D ambiguous. Germline assignment: CDR1 DFQATT and CDR2 SNEGSKA (reference sequence). This CDR3 has 11 residues. V shed 4 bases and J shed 4 bases, with 7 bases lying between them. CDR3 protein: CSATVATEAFF. The CDR3 DNA sequence: TGCAGTGCTACAGTAGCCACTGAAGCTTTCTTT.

The V gene is TRBV19, the J gene TRBJ1-1, with 7 bases aligning to TRBD1. Germline values: CDR1 LNHDA, CDR2 SQIVND (reference sequence). V lost 4 bases, J lost 2 bases, and 4 bases stayed unmatched. This CDR3 region has 14 residues. The CDR3 region has the DNA TGTGCCAGTAGTACAAGACAGGGAAACACTGAAGCTTTCTTT. Translating gives CASSTRQGNTEAFF.

The sample holds a few counts of this clone. CDR3 coding DNA: TGTGCCAGCTCACCCCTAACAGGGTCAGATACGCAGTATTTT. Translating gives CASSPLTGSDTQYF. This chain uses TRBV18 with TRBJ2-3, with D possibly matching TRBD1 (6 bases). From germline, CDR1 is KGHSH and CDR2 LQKENI. The V and J ends lost 3 bases and 4 bases respectively, with 11 bases between them. This CDR3 contains 14 residues.

This clone was counted only a few times. This sequence joins TRBV20-1 and TRBJ2-5; possible D gene TRBD2, 6 bases. The CDR3 has 11 amino acids. The V gene's germline CDR1 is DFQATT and CDR2 SNEGSKA (reference sequence). The CDR3 is CGSGIGETQYF. Written as DNA, the CDR3 is TGCGGTAGCGGAATTGGAGAGACCCAGTACTTC.

The genes are TRBV19 and TRBJ1-5; D is unresolved. Germline lookup yields CDR1 LNHDA and CDR2 SQIVND (reference sequence). The CDR3 covers 13 residues. V lost 4 bases to trimming and J lost 5 bases, with 9 bases between them. The CDR3 DNA is TGTGCCAGTAGTAATGCTATGGATCAGCCCCAGCATTTT. Residues: CASSNAMDQPQHF.